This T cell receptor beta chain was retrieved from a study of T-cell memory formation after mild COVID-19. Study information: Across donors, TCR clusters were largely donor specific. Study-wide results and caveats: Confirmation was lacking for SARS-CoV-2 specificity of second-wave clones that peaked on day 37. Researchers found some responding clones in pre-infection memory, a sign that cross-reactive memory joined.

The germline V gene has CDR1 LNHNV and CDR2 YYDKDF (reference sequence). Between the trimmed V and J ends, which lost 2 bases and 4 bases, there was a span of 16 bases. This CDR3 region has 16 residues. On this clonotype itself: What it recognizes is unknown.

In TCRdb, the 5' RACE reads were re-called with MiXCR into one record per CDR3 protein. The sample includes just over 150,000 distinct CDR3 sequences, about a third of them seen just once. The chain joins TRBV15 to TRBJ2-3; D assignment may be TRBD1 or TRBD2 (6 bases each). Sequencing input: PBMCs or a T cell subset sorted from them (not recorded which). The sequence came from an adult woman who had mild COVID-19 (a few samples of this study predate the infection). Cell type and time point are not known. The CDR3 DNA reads TGTGCCACCAGCAGAAAGCTGTGGAGGGGGGCAGATACGCAGTATTTT. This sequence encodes CATSRKLWRGADTQYF.